The next 21 T cell receptor beta chains were all read from a single sample in a study of shared clonotypes between healthy human individuals. The protocol was immunoSEQ multiplex PCR, while the TCRdb copy is restricted to in-frame clones and leaves out a portion. The sample has about 960,000 clones, around three quarters seen once. The sequencing input was memory CD4+ T cells sorted from blood. The subset is: CD45RA-negative fraction. These receptors were obtained from a man aged 18 to 30 in good health.

This clone showed up just a few times. The chain joins TRBV4-3 to TRBJ1-6; no clear D. The CDR3 has 15 residues. Germline V gene sequence: CDR1 LGHNA, CDR2 YSLEER. Trimming cost V 1 base and J 7 bases, with 11 bases left between them. DNA of the CDR3: TGCGCCAGCAGCCAAGTTCAGGAGGCAAATTCACCCCTCCACTTT. Encoded protein: CASSQVQEANSPLHF.

J is TRBJ1-2 and V is TRBV9; unclear D gene. Germline V gives CDR1 SGDLS, CDR2 YYNGEE. The CDR3 loop spans 14 amino acids. V dropped 0 bases and J dropped 2 bases, with 8 bases sitting between them. CDR3 residues: CASSVGAVNYGYTF. CDR3 coding DNA: TGTGCCAGCAGCGTAGGGGCGGTAAACTATGGCTACACCTTC. The full variable domain, with the rest looked up from reference TRBV9 and TRBJ1-2, is DSGVTQTPKHLITATGQRVTLRCSPRSGDLSVYWYQQSLDQGLQFLIQYYNGEERAKGNILERFSAQQFPDLHSELNLSSLELGDSALYFCASSVGAVNYGYTFGSGTRLTVV.

V usage is TRBV5-1 and J usage is TRBJ2-7; 7 bases agree with TRBD2. J lost 1 base, V lost 4 bases, and 11 bases had no gene match. The CDR3 extends over 16 amino acids. In germline, CDR1 is SGHRS, CDR2 YFSETQ. The CDR3 here is CASSGPPSGVSYEQYF. CDR3 bases: TGCGCCAGCAGCGGGCCCCCAAGCGGGGTGTCCTACGAGCAGTACTTC.

The chain recombines TRBV5-4 with TRBJ2-3, with D possibly being TRBD1 (5 bases). V was shortened by 4 bases and J by 1 base, with 10 bases between the two germline ends. The germline CDR1 and CDR2 sequences are SGHNT and YYREEE (reference sequence). This CDR3 spans 14 amino acids. CDR3 DNA sequence: TGTGCCAGCAGCACCGAGACAGGCACAGATACGCAGTATTTT. It translates to CASSTETGTDTQYF. Variable domain in full (rest from reference TRBV5-4 and TRBJ2-3): ETGVTQSPTHLIKTRGQQVTLRCSSQSGHNTVSWYQQALGQGPQFIFQYYREEENGRGNFPPRFSGLQFPNYSSELNVNALELDDSALYLCASSTETGTDTQYFGPGTRLTVL.

This clone was counted once. V gene TRBV28 combines with J gene TRBJ1-1; the D is unclear. CDR1 and CDR2 (germline): MDHEN, SYDVKM. V shed 3 bases and J shed 0 bases, with 8 bases lying between them. The CDR3 is 14 residues long. CDR3 amino acids: CASSLAGMNTEAFF. CDR3 sequence (DNA): TGTGCCAGCAGTTTGGCAGGCATGAACACTGAAGCTTTCTTT.

The genes are TRBV23-1 and TRBJ1-4; no firm D call. Being an ORF, TRBV23-1 has a function that is uncertain. This CDR3 region has 17 residues. V gave up 0 bases and J gave up 3 bases, with 14 bases separating them. In DNA form, the CDR3 reads TGCGCCAGCAGTCAATCCCAGCCGCTAGATGCTAATGAAAAACTGTTTTTT. Protein: CASSQSQPLDANEKLFF.

This clone was found a few times. V gene TRBV28 combines with J gene TRBJ1-6; D is unresolved. CDR1 is MDHEN and CDR2 is SYDVKM in the germline V gene. The ends were cut back, 7 bases at V and 10 bases at J, with 14 bases in the middle. The CDR3 runs to 13 residues. The CDR3 DNA reads TGTGCCAGCAAGCCCCGCCCTGGATCACCCCTCCACTTT. It yields the protein CASKPRPGSPLHF.

This clone appeared many times. This sequence joins TRBV6-1 and TRBJ2-7; the D call may be TRBD1 or TRBD2 (5 bases each). The germline V gene encodes CDR1 MNHNS and CDR2 SASEGT. The CDR3 loop spans 13 amino acids. V was cut by 5 bases and J by 2 bases, with 10 bases left in between. This CDR3 is CASSRDLTYEQYF. The CDR3 region has the DNA TGTGCCAGCAGTCGGGACCTTACCTACGAGCAGTACTTC.

The rearrangement uses TRBV21-1 and TRBJ2-7; the D call in the table, TRBD1, was not verified against the DNA. TRBV21-1 is annotated as a pseudogene. CDR3 length: 18 amino acids. The CDR3 loop is CASSKPRSQGMRSYEQYF. The DNA for the CDR3 is TGTGCCAGCAGCAAACCCCGGTCGCAGGGTATGAGGTCCTACGAGCAGTACTTC.

This clone was detected only a few times. CDR3 DNA sequence: TGTGCCAGCTCACTTCCAATCCTACAAGGGCCCGGGACCCAGTACTTC. This codes for CASSLPILQGPGTQYF. This rearrangement joins TRBV18 to TRBJ2-5; D call uncertain. Trimming removed 4 bases from V and 7 bases from J, with 22 bases in between. The V gene's germline CDR1 is KGHSH and CDR2 LQKENI. This CDR3 has 16 amino acids.

This clone was detected many times. The V and J genes are TRBV19 and TRBJ2-2; 12 bases match TRBD2. Trimming cost V 5 bases and J 5 bases; bases outside gene matches: 15. Germline V gene lookup returns CDR1 LNHDA and CDR2 SQIVND (reference sequence). This CDR3 spans 19 amino acids. CDR3 sequence reads: CASSALDTSGGLITGELFF. DNA for the CDR3: TGTGCCAGTAGTGCCCTGGATACTAGCGGGGGGCTGATAACCGGGGAGCTGTTTTTT.

CDR3: CASSRAGDTGELFF. CDR3 DNA: TGTGCCAGCAGCCGGGCGGGGGACACCGGGGAGCTGTTTTTT. This chain joins TRBV14 and TRBJ2-2; 7 bases are a match to TRBD2. This CDR3 has 14 amino acids. Germline CDR1 is SGHDN and CDR2 is FVKESK. J was trimmed by 3 bases and V by 4 bases; bases with no gene match: 2.

This chain connects TRBV5-4 to TRBJ1-1; 7 nucleotides align to TRBD1. The V segment lost 4 bases and the J segment 0 bases; nucleotides outside the gene matches: 12. Germline V lookup: CDR1 SGHNT, CDR2 YYREEE (reference sequence). CDR3 size: 17 residues. The CDR3 here is CASSPPGGLYMNTEAFF. The CDR3 DNA reads TGTGCCAGCAGCCCCCCAGGGGGGTTATACATGAACACTGAAGCTTTCTTT. Combining the CDR3 with reference TRBV5-4 and TRBJ1-1 gives the whole variable domain ETGVTQSPTHLIKTRGQQVTLRCSSQSGHNTVSWYQQALGQGPQFIFQYYREEENGRGNFPPRFSGLQFPNYSSELNVNALELDDSALYLCASSPPGGLYMNTEAFFGQGTRLTVV.

Notes on this clone: Other DNA sequences in this sample translate to the same CDR3. The V call is TRBV20-1, the J call TRBJ2-7; D is unclear. This CDR3 contains 10 residues. Germline V lookup: CDR1 DFQATT, CDR2 SNEGSKA (reference sequence). V dropped 1 base and J dropped 4 bases, with 2 bases sitting between them. The CDR3 nucleotides are TGCAGTGCTAGAGGGTACGAGCAGTACTTC. Residues: CSARGYEQYF.

This chain joins TRBV10-2 and TRBJ2-7; weak D call: TRBD2 (6 bases). CDR1 and CDR2 from the germline V gene are WSHSY and SAAADI. CDR3 length: 13 amino acids. With 6 bases removed from V and 3 bases from J, the gap between germline ends came to 12 bases. The CDR3 reads CASRRTGDYEQYF. The CDR3 DNA reads TGCGCCAGCAGGCGGACGGGGGACTACGAGCAGTACTTC.

V usage is TRBV5-4 and J usage is TRBJ2-1; D remains unclear. Germline loops: CDR1 SGHNT, CDR2 YYREEE (reference sequence). V gave up 4 bases and J gave up 7 bases, with 15 bases separating them. The CDR3 is 14 residues long. The CDR3 protein is CASSPGPSRNEQFF. In DNA form, the CDR3 reads TGTGCCAGCAGCCCTGGACCTTCTCGGAATGAGCAGTTCTTC.

The chain recombines TRBV5-8 with TRBJ2-7; TRBD1 matches 9 bases. V gave up 2 bases and J gave up 4 bases; unmatched junction bases: 7. This CDR3 has 15 amino acids. CDR1 and CDR2 from the germline V gene are SGHTS and YDEGEE. CDR3 in DNA: TGTGCCAGCAGCTTTAGACAGGGGGGGAGTTACGAGCAGTACTTC. Protein product: CASSFRQGGSYEQYF.

CDR3 sequence: CAWSIQGAVGEQYF. The DNA for the CDR3 is TGTGCCTGGAGTATTCAAGGGGCAGTGGGGGAGCAGTACTTC. The rearrangement uses TRBV30 and TRBJ2-7, with D perhaps TRBD1 (5 bases). The V gene lost 2 bases and the J gene lost 7 bases, with 18 bases spanning the gap. Germline CDR1 is GTSNPN and CDR2 is SVGIG (reference sequence). This CDR3 region has 14 residues.

V gene TRBV11-2 combines with J gene TRBJ2-3; a weak D match, TRBD1 (6 bases). Germline values: CDR1 SGHAT, CDR2 FQNNGV. CDR3 length equals 14 residues. V was cut by 2 bases and J by 6 bases, with 12 bases left in between. CDR3 amino acids: CASSLNRVVDTQYF. Written as DNA, the CDR3 is TGTGCCAGCAGCTTAAACAGGGTAGTGGATACGCAGTATTTT.

In its sample, this clone was seen a few times. The chain has TRBV28 and TRBJ1-2; no firm D call. V lost 8 bases and J 2 bases, leaving 15 bases between the germline ends. This CDR3 comprises 14 residues. In germline, CDR1 is MDHEN, CDR2 SYDVKM. CDR3 in amino acids: CASRPRGGNYGYTF. The CDR3 DNA reads as TGTGCCAGCCGTCCCCGGGGAGGCAACTATGGCTACACCTTC.

This clone was observed a handful of times. The gene calls are TRBV30 and TRBJ1-1; 8 bases map to TRBD1. Germline-derived CDR1 and CDR2 are GTSNPN and SVGIG (reference sequence). V lost 5 bases to trimming and J lost 9 bases; unmatched junction nucleotides: 14. The CDR3 covers 14 residues. The CDR3: CAWGTGGGNPKAFF. Here the CDR3 DNA reads TGTGCCTGGGGGACAGGTGGAGGGAACCCGAAAGCTTTCTTT. Full variable domain (rest looked up from reference TRBV30 and TRBJ1-1): SQTIHQWPATLVQPVGSPLSLECTVEGTSNPNLYWYRQAAGRGLQLLFYSVGIGQISSEVPQNLSASRPQDRQFILSSKKLLLSDSGFYLCAWGTGGGNPKAFFGQGTRLTVV.